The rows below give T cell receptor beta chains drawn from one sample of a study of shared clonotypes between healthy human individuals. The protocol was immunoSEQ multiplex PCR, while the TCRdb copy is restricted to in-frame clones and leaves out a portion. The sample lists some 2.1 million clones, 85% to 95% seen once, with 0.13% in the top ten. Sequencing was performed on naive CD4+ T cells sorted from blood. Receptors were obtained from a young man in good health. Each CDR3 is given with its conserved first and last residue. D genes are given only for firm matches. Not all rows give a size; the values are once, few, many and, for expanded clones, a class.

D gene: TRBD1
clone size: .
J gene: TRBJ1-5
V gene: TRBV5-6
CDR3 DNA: TGTGCCAGCAGCTTTCTCGGACAGGGAGCAAGTCAGCCCCAGCATTTT
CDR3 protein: CASSFLGQGASQPQHF

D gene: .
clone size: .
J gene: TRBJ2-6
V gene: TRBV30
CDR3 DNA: TGTGCCTGGAGATACTCTGGGGCCAACGTCCTGACTTTC
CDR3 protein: CAWRYSGANVLTF

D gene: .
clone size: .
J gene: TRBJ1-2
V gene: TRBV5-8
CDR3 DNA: TGTGCCAGCAGCACCTTGCTGCCAGGGGTTAACTATGGCTACACCTTC
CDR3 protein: CASSTLLPGVNYGYTF

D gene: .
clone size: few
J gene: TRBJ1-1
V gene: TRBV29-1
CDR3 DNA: TGCAGCGTTGAAGATCGTGGGTACGCTTTCTTT
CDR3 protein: CSVEDRGYAFF

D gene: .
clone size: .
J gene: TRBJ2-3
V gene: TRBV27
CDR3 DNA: TGTGCCAGCAGTCTCCATGGGGCAGATACGCAGTATTTT
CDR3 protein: CASSLHGADTQYF

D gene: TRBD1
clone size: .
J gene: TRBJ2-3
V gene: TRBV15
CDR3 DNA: TGTGCCACCAGCAGGGCTCAAGGACAGGGAATCGGGCAATATTTT
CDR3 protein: CATSRAQGQGIGQYF

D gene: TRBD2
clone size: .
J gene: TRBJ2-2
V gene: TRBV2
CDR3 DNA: TGTGCCAGCAGAGGGCGGACTAGCGGAAGGGATTCCCTGGGCACCGGGGAGCTGTTTTTT
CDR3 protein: CASRGRTSGRDSLGTGELFF

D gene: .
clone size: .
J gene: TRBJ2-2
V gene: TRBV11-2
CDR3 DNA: TGTGCCAGCAGCTTGAGTGGGAGGAACACCGGGGAGCTGTTTTTT
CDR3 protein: CASSLSGRNTGELFF

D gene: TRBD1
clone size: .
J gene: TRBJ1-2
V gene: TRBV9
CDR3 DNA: TGTGCCAGCAGCGTAATTCAGGGGGTGGCCGATGGCTACACCTTC
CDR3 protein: CASSVIQGVADGYTF

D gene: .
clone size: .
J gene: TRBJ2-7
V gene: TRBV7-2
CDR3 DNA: TGTGCCAGCAGCGGTACCGGGACACCACCCTACGAGCAGTACTTC
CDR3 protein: CASSGTGTPPYEQYF

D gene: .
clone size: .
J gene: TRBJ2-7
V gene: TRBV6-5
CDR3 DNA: TGTGCCAGCAGTTACGAGGCAGGGAACTACGAGCAGTACTTC
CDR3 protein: CASSYEAGNYEQYF

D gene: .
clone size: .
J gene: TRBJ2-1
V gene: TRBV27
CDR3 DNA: TGTGCCACCGGGCAAGAGCGGCTGGCTAAGTCGGCGGAGCAGTTCTTC
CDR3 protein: CATGQERLAKSAEQFF

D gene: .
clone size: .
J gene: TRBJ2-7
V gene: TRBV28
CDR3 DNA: TGTGCCAGCAGCCTCGAACACGAGCAGTACTTC
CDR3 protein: CASSLEHEQYF

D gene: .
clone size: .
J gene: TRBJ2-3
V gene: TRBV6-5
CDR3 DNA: TGTGCCAGCAGTTACCTAGGGAGGAACACAGATACGCAGTATTTT
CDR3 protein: CASSYLGRNTDTQYF

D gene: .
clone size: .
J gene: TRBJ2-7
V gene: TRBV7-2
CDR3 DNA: TGTGCCAGCAGCAGGGGTCAGCGAGAGCAGTACTTC
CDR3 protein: CASSRGQREQYF

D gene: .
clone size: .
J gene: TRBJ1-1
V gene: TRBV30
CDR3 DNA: TGTGCCTGGAGTCGGCAGGGACTGAACACTGAAGCTTTCTTT
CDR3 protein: CAWSRQGLNTEAFF

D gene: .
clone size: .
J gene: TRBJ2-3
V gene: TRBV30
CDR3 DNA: TGTGCCTGGAGTGTACGTACAGGGAGGGCAGATACGCAGTATTTT
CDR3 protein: CAWSVRTGRADTQYF

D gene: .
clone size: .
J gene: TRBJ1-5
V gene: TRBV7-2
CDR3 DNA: TGTGCCAGCAGTGAGAGCAATCAGCCCCAGCATTTT
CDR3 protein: CASSESNQPQHF

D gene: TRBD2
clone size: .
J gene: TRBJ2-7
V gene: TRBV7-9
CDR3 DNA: TGTGCCAGCAGCTTAAATTTAGCGGGCAACTACGAGCAGTACTTC
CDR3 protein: CASSLNLAGNYEQYF

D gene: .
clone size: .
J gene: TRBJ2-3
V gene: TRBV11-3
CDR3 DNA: TGTGCCAGCAGCCGGGACTCCCCCCCAGATACGCAGTATTTT
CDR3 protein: CASSRDSPPDTQYF

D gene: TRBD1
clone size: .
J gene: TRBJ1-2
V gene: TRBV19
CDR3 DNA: TGTGCCAGTAGTGCCCCATGGACAGGCTATGGCTACACCTTC
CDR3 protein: CASSAPWTGYGYTF

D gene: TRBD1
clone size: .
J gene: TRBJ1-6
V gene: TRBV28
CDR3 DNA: TGTGCCAGCAGTTTAAGAGTTGGGACAGGGCTCTCACCCCTCCACTTT
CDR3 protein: CASSLRVGTGLSPLHF

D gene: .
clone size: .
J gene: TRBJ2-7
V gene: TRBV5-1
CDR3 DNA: TGCGCCAGCAGCTTAAACGTATTCGGGATCTCGGACGAGCAGTACTTC
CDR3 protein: CASSLNVFGISDEQYF

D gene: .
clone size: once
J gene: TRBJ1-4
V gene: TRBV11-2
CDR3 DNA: TGTGCCAGCAGCCGGGCAGGGGTAATTGATGAAAAACTGTTTTTT
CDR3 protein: CASSRAGVIDEKLFF

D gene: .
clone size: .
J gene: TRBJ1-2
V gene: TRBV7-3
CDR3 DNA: TGTGCCAGCAGCAAACCCGGGAACTATGGCTACACCTTC
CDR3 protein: CASSKPGNYGYTF